The sequence of this TCR beta chain was determined in a study of T cell responses to AZD1222 COVID-19 vaccine (dated by TCRdb to the early 2020s). With regard to the full study: AZD1222 recipients given second doses at about 4 weeks or at about 12 weeks were pooled, since spike-specific TCR depth and breadth were not found to differ between the two schedules. TCR sequencing was performed for 230 to 250 trial participants, of whom approximately 200 were given two doses of AZD1222 and around 26 were given two doses of MenACWY control vaccine. Trial participants were enrolled by age into subgroups of 18-55, 56-69 and 70-plus years, and about 150, 27 and 61 TCR-sequenced participants, respectively, were included in these subgroups. Overall study outcomes, separate from this receptor: Only a handful of AZD1222 recipients were SARS-CoV-2 seropositive at baseline, limiting conclusions about previously exposed vaccinees. After two AZD1222 doses, both the breadth and the depth of spike-specific TCRs were significantly higher than at day 0 and than in MenACWY recipients. Epitopes outside the regions mutated in the B.1.351 and B.1.1.7 variants were reportedly recognized by nearly half of the unique spike-specific TCRs. The whole spike protein was spanned by vaccine-associated CD4 TCRs, and dominant responses were seen in regions 160-218 and 743-854. No day 14 peak-response samples were available, so repertoires were characterized only after the peak T cell response. Participants were mostly white British, with more females than males. The authors suggested clonal diversity may have been underestimated. The 56-69-year group was small, and its depth increase did not reach significance, likely because of low power.

Inclusive of the bounding cysteine and phenylalanine, the CDR3 is 15 residues long. Just CDR3 DNA is preserved here, 45 bases in frame from base 1. CDR1 and CDR2, per the germline V gene (reference sequence), are GTSNPN and SVGIG. The junction carries 19 bases between V and J, which are trimmed by 1 base and 6 bases respectively. The label giving this sample's time point can be read as: baseline before first vaccination. The vaccinee samples were drawn from two UK trials, COV001 and COV002, one of which was a single-blind randomized controlled phase 2/3 trial testing AZD1222 (ChAdOx1 nCoV-19) in healthy adults. For TCRbeta chain sequencing, PBMC samples from trial participants were taken at day 0 and at day 28 after the second dose. This clone is categorized as medium-sized (0.01 to 0.1%). What antigen it recognizes has not been identified. The sample holds no much larger clone one base away, and base qualities are not on file.

The CDR3 regions of human TCRbeta chains were analyzed by immunosequencing. The paper's data handling went like this. Repertoire TCRs were matched against a reference library of SARS-CoV-2-specific TCRs generated with the MIRA antigen-specificity platform. Breadth meant the fraction of unique TCRs that were SARS-CoV-2-associated, whereas depth meant the fraction of total T cells that were SARS-CoV-2-associated. Using the MIRA data, each spike-specific TCR was mapped to the spike region that the TCR reacts to and placed in a CD4 or CD8 class. Log10-transformed breadth and depth values were compared by one-way ANOVA with Sidak's multiple comparisons tests. This is the immuneACCESS table as TCRdb keeps it, with only in-frame sequences that have V and J called. A part of the clones is gone; compared with another copy, unresolved V genes explain less than half, and the rest is unexplained. The V and J calls and clone size come from that table; D and trimming were worked out from the DNA. Recorded for this sample are 100,000 to 150,000 clones; around 89% of them occurred a single time. The ten top clones hold 1.5% to 1.8% of the sample.

The source is an adult in good health. This chain is built from TRBV30 and TRBJ2-7; the D gene assignment is ambiguous. The sequencing used peripheral blood, collected on day 0 of AZD1222 vaccination. The DNA sequence reads TGTGCCTGGAGTGACTCTCGAGAAGACGTCGGCGAGCAGTACTTC. Its protein reads: CAWSDSREDVGEQYF.